A single sample is the source of the 19 T cell receptor beta chains below, sequenced in a study of cytomegalovirus exposure and HLA in healthy donors. The study ran its PCR with 60 Vbeta and 13 Jbeta primers. Using immunoSEQ multiplex PCR, the repertoire was profiled, and TCRdb retains in-frame clones only, with some absent. Found here are 200,000 to 300,000 clones, 70% to 90% of them singletons; the top ten hold about 7.5%. Input material: PBMCs. Receptors originate from a woman aged 60-70 years in good health and CMV-seropositive.

The chain carries TRBV7-9 and TRBJ1-4; 7 nucleotides line up with TRBD1. The J segment lost 8 bases and the V segment lost 1 base, leaving 4 bases of the junction unmatched. The CDR3 contains 14 residues. CDR1 and CDR2 from the germline V gene are SEHNR and FQNEAQ (reference sequence). This chain's CDR3 is CASSLVEGAEKLFF. CDR3 coding DNA: TGTGCCAGCAGCTTAGTTGAGGGGGCGGAAAAACTGTTTTTT.

The chain joins TRBV6-4 to TRBJ1-2, with 7 bases aligning to TRBD1. Trimming removed 7 bases from V and 0 bases from J; junction bases left unmatched: 5. CDR1 MRHNA and CDR2 SNTAGT come from the germline V gene. The CDR3 totals 14 residues. The CDR3 loop is CASKPGQTNYGYTF. CDR3 DNA: TGTGCCAGCAAGCCGGGACAGACTAACTATGGCTACACCTTC.

Only a few counts were recorded for this clone. The genes are TRBV5-4 and TRBJ1-2, with D possibly TRBD1 on 5 matching bases. From germline, CDR1 is SGHNT and CDR2 YYREEE (reference sequence). Trimming cost V 5 bases and J 3 bases, with 11 bases left between them. The CDR3 length is 13 residues. In nucleotides, the CDR3 is TGTGCCAGCAGTTCCGACAGATACTATGGCTACACCTTC. It encodes CASSSDRYYGYTF. Variable domain in full (rest from reference TRBV5-4 and TRBJ1-2): ETGVTQSPTHLIKTRGQQVTLRCSSQSGHNTVSWYQQALGQGPQFIFQYYREEENGRGNFPPRFSGLQFPNYSSELNVNALELDDSALYLCASSSDRYYGYTFGSGTRLTVV.

The chain joins TRBV10-3 to TRBJ2-5; D might be TRBD2 (6 bases). Germline CDR1 and CDR2: ENHRY and SYGVKD. V dropped 2 bases and J dropped 2 bases, with 9 bases sitting between them. The CDR3 runs to 14 residues. DNA for the CDR3: TGTGCCATCAGTGAGCGGGAGCTACAAGAGACCCAGTACTTC. Translated: CAISERELQETQYF.

J is TRBJ2-7 and V is TRBV5-6; D not certain. V dropped 1 base and J dropped 0 bases, with 8 bases sitting between them. CDR1 SGHDT and CDR2 YYEEEE come from the germline V gene. The CDR3 has 14 residues. The CDR3 nucleotides read TGTGCCAGCAGCTTGACCTCCTACTCCTACGAGCAGTACTTC. Encoded protein: CASSLTSYSYEQYF.

The chain joins TRBV5-1 to TRBJ2-3; 11 nucleotides align to TRBD2. Trimming at V came to 0 bases and at J to 1 base, leaving 1 base not matched to a gene. Germline CDR1 and CDR2: SGHRS and YFSETQ. This CDR3 contains 16 residues. Here the CDR3 reads CASSLVGLAGTDTQYF. CDR3 in DNA: TGCGCCAGCAGCTTGGTGGGACTAGCGGGCACAGATACGCAGTATTTT.

The chain links TRBV6-5 to TRBJ2-7; 10 positions agree with TRBD2. The CDR3 length is 15 residues. The germline V gene has CDR1 MNHEY and CDR2 SVGAGI. The V segment lost 0 bases and the J segment 5 bases; nucleotides outside the gene matches: 4. The CDR3 DNA sequence: TGTGCCAGCAGTTACTCGTCTAGCGGGAGAAACGAGCAGTACTTC. As protein: CASSYSSSGRNEQYF.

This chain uses TRBV7-9 with TRBJ2-3; D is perhaps TRBD1 (5 bases). CDR3 size: 14 residues. Germline CDR1 and CDR2: SEHNR and FQNEAQ (reference sequence). Trimming took off 5 bases at V and 4 bases at J, with 13 bases between the two ends. The CDR3 DNA is TGTGCCAGCAGCCCTTCCCTAGGGGCAGATACGCAGTATTTT. Translating gives CASSPSLGADTQYF.

The genes are TRBV7-8 and TRBJ2-2, with D tentatively TRBD2 (6 bases). Germline values: CDR1 SGHVS, CDR2 FQNEAQ. This CDR3 is built from 14 residues. V was shortened by 7 bases and J by 1 base, with 10 bases between the two germline ends. CDR3 sequence reads: CASNPGGNTGELFF. CDR3 nucleotide sequence: TGTGCCAGCAATCCCGGGGGGAACACCGGGGAGCTGTTTTTT.

The gene calls are TRBV12-5 and TRBJ2-3; TRBD2 matches 7 bases. J gave up 1 base and V 5 bases, and 6 bases lay outside the gene matches. This CDR3 has 15 residues. Germline CDR1 is LGHNT and CDR2 is FRNRAP. CDR3 sequence: CASGGGGAGTDTQYF. CDR3 DNA: TGTGCTAGTGGTGGCGGGGGAGCGGGCACAGATACGCAGTATTTT. Together with reference TRBV12-5 and TRBJ2-3, the CDR3 gives the full variable domain: DARVTQTPRHKVTEMGQEVTMRCQPILGHNTVFWYRQTMMQGLELLAYFRNRAPLDDSGMPKDRFSAEMPDATLATLKIQPSEPRDSAVYFCASGGGGAGTDTQYFGPGTRLTVL.

V usage is TRBV28 and J usage is TRBJ2-2; TRBD2 matches 11 bases. Germline CDR1 and CDR2: MDHEN and SYDVKM. Trimming at V came to 2 bases and at J to 4 bases, leaving 12 bases not matched to a gene. This CDR3 is 19 amino acids long. The CDR3 loop reads CASSLGTSGILPLTGELFF. CDR3 sequence (DNA): TGTGCCAGCAGTTTAGGGACTAGCGGCATCTTGCCCCTCACCGGGGAGCTGTTTTTT.

The chain has TRBV7-9 and TRBJ2-1; a weak D match, TRBD1 (5 bases). V was shortened by 3 bases and J by 8 bases, with 11 bases between the two germline ends. CDR1 is SEHNR and CDR2 is FQNEAQ in the germline V gene (reference sequence). The CDR3 has 13 amino acids. The CDR3, as DNA: TGTGCCAGCAGCTTCGACAGTGAGGATGAGCAGTTCTTC. Translated, it gives CASSFDSEDEQFF. Based on the CDR3 plus reference TRBV7-9 and TRBJ2-1, the full variable domain is DTGVSQNPRHKITKRGQNVTFRCDPISEHNRLYWYRQTLGQGPEFLTYFQNEAQLEKSRLLSDRFSAERPKGSFSTLEIQRTEQGDSAMYLCASSFDSEDEQFFGPGTRLTVL.

Concerning this clone: Different DNA sequences within this sample yield the same CDR3. The chain carries TRBV2 and TRBJ1-1, with 7 bases identical to TRBD1. Germline V gene lookup returns CDR1 SNHLY and CDR2 FYNNEI. The CDR3 length is 14 residues. J was trimmed by 0 bases and V by 7 bases; bases with no gene match: 5. CDR3 amino acids: CASIRDSMNTEAFF. CDR3 nucleotides: TGTGCCAGCATCCGGGACAGCATGAACACTGAAGCTTTCTTT.

This clone was detected only a few times. The chain couples TRBV15 to TRBJ2-1; 7 bases line up with TRBD2. CDR1 and CDR2 (germline): LNHNV, YYDKDF (reference sequence). This CDR3 is built from 14 residues. J gave up 8 bases and V 9 bases, and 13 bases lay outside the gene matches. CDR3: CATSVGGSGDEQFF. Written as DNA, the CDR3 is TGTGCCACGTCTGTCGGCGGGAGCGGAGATGAGCAGTTCTTC. Full variable domain (missing parts from reference TRBV15 and TRBJ2-1): DAMVIQNPRYQVTQFGKPVTLSCSQTLNHNVMYWYQQKSSQAPKLLFHYYDKDFNNEADTPDNFQSRRPNTSFCFLDIRSPGLGDTAMYLCATSVGGSGDEQFFGPGTRLTVL.

The chain is built from TRBV30 and TRBJ1-2, with D possibly TRBD1 on 5 matching bases. This CDR3 has 13 residues. Germline CDR1 GTSNPN, CDR2 SVGIG (reference sequence). V lost 0 bases to trimming and J lost 6 bases, with 11 bases between them. CDR3 protein: CAWSVGAVDGYTF. The CDR3 nucleotides are TGTGCCTGGAGTGTAGGGGCGGTCGATGGCTACACCTTC.

This clone was seen more than once but under ten times. The chain joins TRBV7-9 to TRBJ1-2, with D unresolved. This CDR3 is built from 14 residues. Per germline, CDR1 SEHNR and CDR2 FQNEAQ (reference sequence). V was shortened by 2 bases and J by 1 base, with 8 bases between the two germline ends. CDR3 in amino acids: CASSLLGVNYGYTF. The CDR3 coding sequence is TGTGCCAGCAGCTTATTAGGAGTTAACTATGGCTACACCTTC.

The chain has TRBV6-1 and TRBJ2-1; D is possibly TRBD2 (6 bases). Germline V gene data show CDR1 as MNHNS and CDR2 as SASEGT. V was cut by 5 bases and J by 8 bases, with 13 bases left in between. CDR3 length: 13 amino acids. CDR3 sequence reads: CASSILTGDEQFF. The DNA for the CDR3 is TGTGCCAGCAGTATACTAACGGGAGATGAGCAGTTCTTC.

This chain joins TRBV10-3 and TRBJ1-1; TRBD1 is a possible D gene (5 bases). Germline loops: CDR1 ENHRY, CDR2 SYGVKD. V was pared by 2 bases and J by 8 bases, with 15 bases between. The CDR3 runs 14 residues. As DNA, the CDR3 is TGTGCCATCAGTGAGCGGGGGGTGAAACAAGAAGCTTTCTTT. Translated: CAISERGVKQEAFF.

The table lists this clone with a count of one. CDR3 nucleotide sequence: TGCGCCAGCAGCCAAGTTGGGTTAGCGCGAGATACGCAGTATTTT. Its translation is CASSQVGLARDTQYF. J is TRBJ2-3 and V is TRBV4-1; D might be TRBD2 (5 bases). V dropped 1 base and J dropped 5 bases, with 13 bases sitting between them. CDR1 is MGHRA and CDR2 is YSYEKL in the germline V gene. The CDR3 is 15 residues long.